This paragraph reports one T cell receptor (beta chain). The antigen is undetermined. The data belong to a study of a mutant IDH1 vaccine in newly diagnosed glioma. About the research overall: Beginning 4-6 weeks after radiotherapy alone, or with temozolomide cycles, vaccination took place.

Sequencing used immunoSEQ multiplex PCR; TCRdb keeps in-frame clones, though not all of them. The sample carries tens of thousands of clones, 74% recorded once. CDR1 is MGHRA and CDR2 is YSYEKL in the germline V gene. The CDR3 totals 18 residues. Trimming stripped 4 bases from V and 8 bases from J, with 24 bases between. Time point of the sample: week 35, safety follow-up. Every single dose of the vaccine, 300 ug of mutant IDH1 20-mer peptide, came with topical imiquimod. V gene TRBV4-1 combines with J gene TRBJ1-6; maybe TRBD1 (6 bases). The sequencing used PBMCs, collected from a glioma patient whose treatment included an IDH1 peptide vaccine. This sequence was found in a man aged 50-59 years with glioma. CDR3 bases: TGCGCCAGCAGCCTTCTCATGGGCCGGGGGCGTAAGGATTCACCCCTCCACTTT. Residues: CASSLLMGRGRKDSPLHF.